The 25 T cell receptor beta chains below were found in one sample sequenced in a study of OX40 agonist ivuxolimab in advanced cancers. The repertoire was sequenced with immunoSEQ multiplex PCR; TCRdb's copy has only in-frame clones and lacks some. The table shows some 77,000 clones, with around 83% occurring only once. The specimen was CD4+ or CD8+ T cells sorted from blood, collected in a trial of the OX40 agonist ivuxolimab. The receptors come from an adult with an advanced solid tumor such as melanoma, head and neck, liver or kidney cancer.

This clone came up a few times. The chain combines TRBV18 with TRBJ2-7, with 15 bases identical to TRBD2. J lost 6 bases, V lost 2 bases, and 5 bases had no gene match. Germline-derived CDR1 and CDR2 are KGHSH and LQKENI. The CDR3 runs to 16 residues. For the CDR3, the DNA is TGTGCCAGCTCACCAGGACTAGCGGGGGGGCAGTTCGAGCAGTACTTC. Translating it yields CASSPGLAGGQFEQYF.

CDR3 loop: CASTPGTNEKLFF. The CDR3 bases are TGTGCCAGCACCCCCGGGACTAATGAAAAACTGTTTTTT. The rearrangement uses TRBV6-6 and TRBJ1-4; D unresolved. Trimming took 7 bases from V and 2 from J, leaving 8 bases between them. The CDR3 consists of 13 residues. CDR1 is MNHNY, CDR2 SVGAGI, per germline (reference sequence).

CDR3 sequence (DNA): TGTGCCAGTAGTCAAAACTCTGGGGCCAACGTCCTGACTTTC. As protein: CASSQNSGANVLTF. This chain joins TRBV19 and TRBJ2-6; D is uncertain. The CDR3 length is 14 residues. Germline CDR1 and CDR2: LNHDA and SQIVND (reference sequence). Trimming stripped 5 bases from V and 0 bases from J, with 5 bases between.

The V and J genes are TRBV10-3 and TRBJ2-7; D ambiguous. This CDR3 spans 13 amino acids. V was clipped by 0 bases and J by 1 base, with 4 bases between them. Germline V gene lookup returns CDR1 ENHRY and CDR2 SYGVKD. This CDR3 is CAISESGSYEQYF. The DNA for the CDR3 is TGTGCCATCAGTGAGTCAGGGTCCTACGAGCAGTACTTC.

The rearrangement joins TRBV6-6 to TRBJ1-3; D unresolved. Trimming stripped 5 bases from V and 0 bases from J, with 8 bases between. In germline, CDR1 is MNHNY, CDR2 SVGAGI (reference sequence). The CDR3 consists of 14 residues. The CDR3 loop is CASSPTNSGNTIYF. DNA of the CDR3: TGTGCCAGCAGTCCAACCAACTCTGGAAACACCATATATTTT.

The chain couples TRBV28 to TRBJ1-2; D gene ambiguous. The germline V and J ends were trimmed by 3 bases and 4 bases, with 9 bases remaining between them. Germline loops: CDR1 MDHEN, CDR2 SYDVKM. This CDR3 spans 13 amino acids. DNA of the CDR3: TGTGCCAGCAGTTTCGGCCAGTTCTATGGCTACACCTTC. Translated: CASSFGQFYGYTF.

Regarding this clone: At one boundary the junction diverges from the germline segment, which might be a read error. The CDR3 coding sequence is TGCAGCGTTGGGCGGCAGGGGGACCCCCTCTTCTTC. Its protein is CSVGRQGDPLFF. The chain combines TRBV29-1 with TRBJ1-2, with 7 positions matching TRBD1. This CDR3 has 12 residues. Germline V gives CDR1 SQVTM, CDR2 ANQGSEA.

The rearrangement joins TRBV30 to TRBJ1-5; TRBD1 agrees at 7 bases. This CDR3 is built from 16 residues. The germline V gene has CDR1 GTSNPN and CDR2 SVGIG (reference sequence). The V gene end was trimmed by 1 base and the J gene end by 0 bases; junction bases not matched to a gene: 6. The DNA of the CDR3 is TGTGCCTGGAGTGGGAGGGGGCCCTATAGCAATCAGCCCCAGCATTTT. This sequence encodes CAWSGRGPYSNQPQHF.

The rearrangement uses TRBV9 and TRBJ1-5; 7 bases agree with TRBD1. Germline trimming cut 3 bases from V and 0 bases from J; bases unmatched to any gene: 3. Per germline, CDR1 SGDLS and CDR2 YYNGEE. The CDR3 sequence is 15 residues long. Written as DNA, the CDR3 is TGTGCCAGCAGCGCGACAGGGAATAGCAATCAGCCCCAGCATTTT. As protein: CASSATGNSNQPQHF.

This clone has a handful of counts. The rearrangement uses TRBV30 and TRBJ1-5; D remains ambiguous. Germline V gene lookup returns CDR1 GTSNPN and CDR2 SVGIG (reference sequence). V lost 5 bases and J 2 bases, leaving 10 bases between the germline ends. The CDR3 consists of 13 residues. CDR3 sequence reads: CAWGRNGNQPQHF. The CDR3 DNA sequence: TGTGCCTGGGGGCGGAATGGCAATCAGCCCCAGCATTTT. Together with reference TRBV30 and TRBJ1-5, the CDR3 gives the full variable domain: SQTIHQWPATLVQPVGSPLSLECTVEGTSNPNLYWYRQAAGRGLQLLFYSVGIGQISSEVPQNLSASRPQDRQFILSSKKLLLSDSGFYLCAWGRNGNQPQHFGDGTRLSIL.

The chain links TRBV30 to TRBJ2-7; D is unresolved. The CDR3 length is 12 residues. V was cut by 5 bases and J by 7 bases, with 15 bases left in between. Germline CDR1 reads GTSNPN; CDR2 reads SVGIG (reference sequence). The CDR3 DNA reads TGTGCCTGGTCCGGTGGCCCTCGGGAGCAGTACTTC. This translates into CAWSGGPREQYF.

The chain links TRBV4-2 to TRBJ1-2; maybe TRBD1 (6 bases). The ends were cut back, 0 bases at V and 5 bases at J, with 22 bases in the middle. This CDR3 contains 18 residues. Looked up from germline, CDR1 is LGHNA and CDR2 is YNFKEQ. The CDR3 loop is CASSQDRGGRGMGYGYTF. The CDR3 bases are TGTGCCAGCAGCCAAGATCGTGGTGGAAGGGGGATGGGATATGGCTACACCTTC.

The chain combines TRBV7-2 with TRBJ1-2, with D hard to call. Germline CDR1 SGHTA, CDR2 FQGNSA. The V end was cut by 4 bases, the J end by 1 base, with 10 bases between. The CDR3 loop spans 14 amino acids. CDR3 sequence: CASSSWKDNYGYTF. In DNA form, the CDR3 reads TGTGCCAGCAGCTCTTGGAAGGATAACTATGGCTACACCTTC.

This clone came up once. The genes are TRBV25-1 and TRBJ1-6, with D perhaps matching TRBD1 (6 bases). The CDR3 extends over 15 amino acids. With 4 bases removed from V and 7 bases from J, the gap between germline ends came to 14 bases. Germline loops: CDR1 MGHDK, CDR2 SYGVNS. CDR3 sequence: CASSGGGRQNSPLHF. The CDR3 DNA reads as TGTGCCAGCAGTGGGGGGGGCCGTCAAAATTCACCCCTCCACTTT.

Regarding this clone: At one end, the junction sequence differs from germline, possibly due to a read error. This chain links TRBV5-4 with TRBJ1-2; D gene ambiguous. CDR1 and CDR2 (germline): SGHNT, YYREEE (reference sequence). The CDR3 runs to 14 residues. The CDR3 DNA follows: TGCGCCAGCAGCCAAGATCAAGGCCTCTATGGCTACACCTTC. As protein: CASSQDQGLYGYTF.

V and J are TRBV2 and TRBJ2-1, with 12 bases fitting TRBD2. Trimming took 1 base from V and 8 from J; bases not matched to a gene: 6. The CDR3 has 16 residues. CDR1 is SNHLY, CDR2 FYNNEI, per germline. This CDR3 is CASSEGTSGVGYEQFF. The DNA for the CDR3 is TGTGCCAGCAGTGAAGGGACTAGCGGGGTCGGCTATGAGCAGTTCTTC. The full variable domain, its missing parts supplied by reference TRBV2 and TRBJ2-1, is EPEVTQTPSHQVTQMGQEVILRCVPISNHLYFYWYRQILGQKVEFLVSFYNNEISEKSEIFDDQFSVERPDGSNFTLKIRSTKLEDSAMYFCASSEGTSGVGYEQFFGPGTRLTVL.

The chain has TRBV19 and TRBJ1-1; D gene unclear. CDR1 is LNHDA, CDR2 SQIVND, per germline (reference sequence). This CDR3 has 13 residues. The V end lost 3 bases, the J end lost 1 base, and 6 bases lay between the germline ends. The CDR3 spells CASSILGNTEAFF. For the CDR3, the DNA is TGTGCCAGTAGTATCCTTGGGAACACTGAAGCTTTCTTT.

This clone was seen more than once but under ten times. The gene calls are TRBV19 and TRBJ1-1; tentative D call: TRBD1 (5 bases). CDR1 and CDR2 (germline): LNHDA, SQIVND (reference sequence). V was shortened by 5 bases and J by 4 bases, with 14 bases between the two germline ends. This CDR3 region has 14 residues. CDR3 residues: CASSSLTGGTEAFF. CDR3 sequence (DNA): TGTGCCAGTAGTTCCTTAACAGGAGGCACTGAAGCTTTCTTT.

Only a few counts were recorded for this clone. V usage is TRBV5-4 and J usage is TRBJ2-1; 9 nucleotides agree with TRBD2. The germline gives CDR1 SGHNT, CDR2 YYREEE (reference sequence). The CDR3 length is 16 residues. V was pared by 4 bases and J by 10 bases, with 15 bases of the junction left unmatched. In DNA form, the CDR3 reads TGTGCCAGCAGCCCCGCTCGGGGCGGGGGGGCCGAGGAGCAGTTCTTC. Translation: CASSPARGGGAEEQFF.

The chain carries TRBV19 and TRBJ1-5; D remains ambiguous. The germline CDR1 and CDR2 sequences are LNHDA and SQIVND (reference sequence). CDR3 size: 13 residues. V was cut by 0 bases and J by 7 bases, with 7 bases left in between. CDR3 nucleotide sequence: TGTGCCAGTAGTATAGAGAGGGAACAGCCCCAGCATTTT. It specifies CASSIEREQPQHF.

This sequence joins TRBV5-4 and TRBJ1-2; TRBD1 aligns across 7 bases. The germline V gene has CDR1 SGHNT and CDR2 YYREEE (reference sequence). V was clipped by 0 bases and J by 7 bases; unmatched bases: 3. CDR3 size: 13 residues. The CDR3 region is CASSLGEGAGYTF. The CDR3 region has the DNA TGTGCCAGCAGCTTGGGTGAGGGGGCTGGCTACACCTTC.

The chain carries TRBV5-4 and TRBJ2-2, with 11 bases that match TRBD1. The CDR3 covers 15 residues. V gave up 3 bases and J gave up 7 bases; unmatched junction bases: 5. Looked up from germline, CDR1 is SGHNT and CDR2 is YYREEE (reference sequence). CDR3 DNA sequence: TGTGCCAGCAGCTCGGGACAGGGGGGCGGCGGGGAGCTGTTTTTT. It translates to CASSSGQGGGGELFF.

V is TRBV5-1 and J is TRBJ1-1; 8 bases align to TRBD1. Germline V gene sequence: CDR1 SGHRS, CDR2 YFSETQ. CDR3 size: 14 residues. J lost 2 bases, V lost 5 bases, and 5 bases had no gene match. The CDR3 sequence is CASRVTGENTEAFF. CDR3 sequence (DNA): TGCGCCAGCAGGGTGACAGGGGAAAACACTGAAGCTTTCTTT.

The chain links TRBV5-1 to TRBJ2-3, with TRBD2 matching over 10 bases. This CDR3 comprises 17 residues. In germline, CDR1 is SGHRS, CDR2 YFSETQ. Unmatched junction bases numbered 8, after V lost 1 base and J lost 3 bases. The CDR3 loop reads CASSLRASGSGTDTQYF. CDR3 nucleotide sequence: TGCGCCAGCAGCTTGCGGGCTAGCGGGAGTGGGACAGATACGCAGTATTTT.

The rearrangement links TRBV7-9 to TRBJ1-6, with D perhaps TRBD1 (5 bases). V lost 8 bases, J lost 5 bases, and 10 bases lay in between. The CDR3 covers 13 residues. The germline CDR1 and CDR2 sequences are SEHNR and FQNEAQ (reference sequence). The CDR3 DNA reads as TGTGCCAGCCGATCGGGGGATAATTCACCCCTCCACTTT. It is translated as CASRSGDNSPLHF.